Below are 25 T cell receptor beta chains sequenced from a single sample in a study of OX40 agonist ivuxolimab in advanced cancers. Sequencing used immunoSEQ multiplex PCR; TCRdb keeps in-frame clones, though not all of them. Of roughly 68,000 clones listed, 83% are singletons. Material: CD4+ or CD8+ T cells sorted from blood, obtained in a trial of the OX40 agonist ivuxolimab. The receptors derive from an adult with an advanced solid tumor such as melanoma, head and neck, liver or kidney cancer.

To note about this clone: The sample has other DNA sequences that encode this CDR3 too. This chain links TRBV7-9 with TRBJ2-3, with D possibly being TRBD2 (6 bases). Trimming took off 8 bases at V and 0 bases at J, with 12 bases between the two ends. CDR3 length equals 14 residues. The germline gives CDR1 SEHNR, CDR2 FQNEAQ (reference sequence). The chain's CDR3 is CASLAGGSTDTQYF. The DNA for the CDR3 is TGTGCCAGCTTAGCCGGGGGTAGCACAGATACGCAGTATTTT.

This clone showed up just once. The V call is TRBV5-1, the J call TRBJ2-5; 11 bases align to TRBD2. CDR1 SGHRS and CDR2 YFSETQ come from the germline V gene. Trimming at V came to 4 bases and at J to 4 bases, leaving 6 bases not matched to a gene. The CDR3 is 15 amino acids. The CDR3 DNA reads as TGCGCCAGCAGCAATAGCGGGGGGGCCGGAGAGACCCAGTACTTC. This gives the protein CASSNSGGAGETQYF. The full variable domain, its missing parts supplied by reference TRBV5-1 and TRBJ2-5, is KAGVTQTPRYLIKTRGQQVTLSCSPISGHRSVSWYQQTPGQGLQFLFEYFSETQRNKGNFPGRFSGRQFSNSRSEMNVSTLELGDSALYLCASSNSGGAGETQYFGPGTRLLVL.

The chain links TRBV29-1 to TRBJ2-7; 8 nucleotides line up with TRBD2. The CDR3 has 13 amino acids. CDR1 is SQVTM, CDR2 ANQGSEA, per germline. Germline trimming cut 0 bases from V and 4 bases from J; bases unmatched to any gene: 2. This CDR3 is CSVEDRGGYEQYF. CDR3 sequence (DNA): TGCAGCGTTGAAGATCGCGGGGGGTACGAGCAGTACTTC.

This clone was counted between two and nine times. The chain is built from TRBV12-5 and TRBJ2-5, with 7 bases matching TRBD2. Trimming removed 6 bases from V and 4 bases from J; junction bases left unmatched: 2. Germline CDR1 reads LGHNT; CDR2 reads FRNRAP. This CDR3 comprises 12 residues. CDR3 residues: CASGGGRETQYF. The CDR3 region has the DNA TGTGCTAGTGGCGGGGGGAGAGAGACCCAGTACTTC.

The rearrangement links TRBV7-9 to TRBJ2-7, with TRBD2 matching over 8 bases. V lost 7 bases and J lost 4; bases outside the gene matches: 6. Germline V gene data show CDR1 as SEHNR and CDR2 as FQNEAQ (reference sequence). The CDR3 has 13 amino acids. The CDR3 DNA reads TGTGCCAGCACGACGGGGGGGCAGTACGAGCAGTACTTC. Its translation is CASTTGGQYEQYF.

This chain uses TRBV5-1 with TRBJ2-7; TRBD1 matches at 11 bases. The germline gives CDR1 SGHRS, CDR2 YFSETQ. The CDR3 contains 13 residues. Trimming cost V 4 bases and J 6 bases; bases outside gene matches: 3. CDR3 DNA sequence: TGCGCCAGCAGCCAGGACAGGGGGCGCGAGCAGTACTTC. Translating it yields CASSQDRGREQYF. Full variable domain (rest looked up from reference TRBV5-1 and TRBJ2-7): KAGVTQTPRYLIKTRGQQVTLSCSPISGHRSVSWYQQTPGQGLQFLFEYFSETQRNKGNFPGRFSGRQFSNSRSEMNVSTLELGDSALYLCASSQDRGREQYFGPGTRLTVT.

The chain links TRBV5-1 to TRBJ1-6; weak D call: TRBD1 (5 bases). The CDR3 totals 14 residues. The germline V gene encodes CDR1 SGHRS and CDR2 YFSETQ. V was trimmed by 0 bases and J by 7 bases, leaving 8 bases between them. The CDR3 nucleotides read TGCGCCAGCAGCTTGGGTGACAGCAATTCACCCCTCCACTTT. This codes for CASSLGDSNSPLHF.

This clone was seen a few times. The chain is built from TRBV28 and TRBJ2-7; TRBD1 aligns across 9 bases. Looked up from germline, CDR1 is MDHEN and CDR2 is SYDVKM. The V segment lost 7 bases and the J segment 3 bases; nucleotides outside the gene matches: 10. The CDR3 is 15 amino acids. CDR3 amino acids: CASTGRDRGYYEQYF. The CDR3 nucleotides are TGTGCCAGCACCGGGAGAGACAGGGGGTACTACGAGCAGTACTTC.

The chain joins TRBV27 to TRBJ2-1; TRBD2 agrees at 7 bases. Germline V gene data show CDR1 as MNHEY and CDR2 as SMNVEV (reference sequence). The V segment lost 1 base and the J segment 12 bases; nucleotides outside the gene matches: 15. The CDR3 sequence is 16 residues long. The CDR3 DNA reads as TGTGCCAGCAGTTTATTTTCGGGGGGTTCCTCCCGAGGGCAGTTCTTC. This translates into CASSLFSGGSSRGQFF.

The chain has TRBV5-6 and TRBJ1-2, with D possibly matching TRBD1 (5 bases). This CDR3 is built from 14 residues. Trimming pared 2 bases from V and 1 base from J, leaving 9 bases between. Germline CDR1 SGHDT, CDR2 YYEEEE. The CDR3 DNA reads as TGTGCCAGCAGCTTAACAGGAAATAACTATGGCTACACCTTC. Translation: CASSLTGNNYGYTF.

V usage is TRBV19 and J usage is TRBJ1-1, with D tentatively TRBD1 (6 bases). The CDR3 runs to 15 residues. Trimming pared 5 bases from V and 3 bases from J, leaving 16 bases between. CDR1 and CDR2 (germline): LNHDA, SQIVND (reference sequence). The DNA of the CDR3 is TGTGCCAGTAGTGTGCGGGGGCGAGGGGACACTGAAGCTTTCTTT. As protein: CASSVRGRGDTEAFF. The whole variable domain, remainder taken from reference TRBV19 and TRBJ1-1, is DGGITQSPKYLFRKEGQNVTLSCEQNLNHDAMYWYRQDPGQGLRLIYYSQIVNDFQKGDIAEGYSVSREKKESFPLTVTSAQKNPTAFYLCASSVRGRGDTEAFFGQGTRLTVV.

This clone came up a few times. This chain joins TRBV4-2 and TRBJ2-2; no definite D call. This CDR3 spans 17 amino acids. Deletions cut 1 base from V and 7 bases from J, with 19 bases between. Looked up from germline, CDR1 is LGHNA and CDR2 is YNFKEQ. The CDR3, as DNA: TGTGCCAGCAGCCAAGTTAACGGTCTCACGATCGGCGGGGAGCTGTTTTTT. Protein sequence: CASSQVNGLTIGGELFF.

The gene calls are TRBV5-8 and TRBJ1-6; no reliable D call. Trimming stripped 4 bases from V and 0 bases from J, with 20 bases between. This CDR3 contains 19 residues. Germline lookup yields CDR1 SGHTS and CDR2 YDEGEE. The CDR3 reads CASSLPRRRLSSYNSPLHF. The CDR3 DNA reads TGTGCCAGCAGCCTGCCCAGACGACGGCTCAGCTCCTATAATTCACCCCTCCACTTT.

The chain couples TRBV11-3 to TRBJ2-1, with TRBD2 identical over 14 bases. From germline, CDR1 is SGHNT and CDR2 YENEEA. This CDR3 region has 15 residues. Trimming at V came to 5 bases and at J to 8 bases, leaving 5 bases not matched to a gene. The CDR3 bases are TGTGCCAGCAGCCCCGGGACTAGCGGGGGCCATGAGCAGTTCTTC. Protein: CASSPGTSGGHEQFF.

This chain connects TRBV6-6 to TRBJ1-4; D is unresolved. Germline-derived CDR1 and CDR2 are MNHNY and SVGAGI (reference sequence). The CDR3 length is 9 residues. V was clipped by 6 bases and J by 11 bases, with 4 bases between them. The CDR3 sequence is CASRPKLFF. The CDR3 nucleotides read TGTGCCAGCAGACCGAAACTGTTTTTT.

This clone is medium-sized by share. The rearrangement uses TRBV7-9 and TRBJ2-7, with D perhaps given as TRBD1 or TRBD2 (5 bases each). The CDR3 covers 14 residues. V was cut by 0 bases and J by 3 bases, with 9 bases left in between. Germline-derived CDR1 and CDR2 are SEHNR and FQNEAQ (reference sequence). The CDR3 nucleotides are TGTGCCAGCAGCTTAGCGAGGGGCCACTACGAGCAGTACTTC. Its protein product is CASSLARGHYEQYF.

CDR3 in amino acids: CASSSPFRGTYEQYF. The CDR3 DNA is TGTGCCAGCAGTTCCCCGTTTAGGGGAACCTACGAGCAGTACTTC. The gene calls are TRBV6-1 and TRBJ2-7; TRBD1 might be the D (5 bases). This CDR3 region has 15 residues. V was trimmed by 5 bases and J by 2 bases, leaving 16 bases between them. Germline CDR1 reads MNHNS; CDR2 reads SASEGT.

This sequence joins TRBV5-4 and TRBJ2-7; no definite D call. V was pared by 1 base and J by 5 bases, with 4 bases between. This CDR3 has 11 amino acids. Germline V gene sequence: CDR1 SGHNT, CDR2 YYREEE (reference sequence). The CDR3 DNA sequence: TGTGCCAGCAGCTTGTCCCACGAGCAGTACTTC. Translating gives CASSLSHEQYF.

The rearrangement links TRBV27 to TRBJ2-5; a possible D gene is TRBD2 (6 bases). The germline V and J ends were trimmed by 2 bases and 7 bases, with 20 bases remaining between them. Germline values: CDR1 MNHEY, CDR2 SMNVEV (reference sequence). The CDR3 is 16 residues long. DNA of the CDR3: TGTGCCAGCAGTTTAACTCCGGGAGACCTGAAAGGGACCCAGTACTTC. Residues: CASSLTPGDLKGTQYF.

The table lists this clone with a count of one. The rearrangement links TRBV18 to TRBJ1-5, with D uncertain. Between the trimmed V and J ends, which lost 2 bases and 6 bases, there was a span of 11 bases. CDR3 length: 14 amino acids. Per germline, CDR1 KGHSH and CDR2 LQKENI. Written as DNA, the CDR3 is TGTGCCAGCTCACCATCACCCCAAAGTCAGCCCCAGCATTTT. It is translated as CASSPSPQSQPQHF.

The chain recombines TRBV25-1 with TRBJ1-4; D possibly corresponds to TRBD1 (5 bases). The CDR3 consists of 13 residues. V lost 0 bases, J lost 15 bases, and 14 bases lay in between. Germline-derived CDR1 and CDR2 are MGHDK and SYGVNS. The CDR3 protein is CASSEYWGWGMFF. In DNA, the CDR3 is TGTGCCAGCAGTGAATATTGGGGGTGGGGCATGTTTTTT.

The chain employs TRBV10-1 and TRBJ2-5, with TRBD1 matching 9 bases. Looked up from germline, CDR1 is WNHNN and CDR2 is SYGVQD (reference sequence). The CDR3 contains 15 residues. J lost 5 bases, V lost 3 bases, and 7 bases had no gene match. The CDR3 DNA reads TGCGCCAGCAGTGATTCCAGGACAGGGGACGAGACCCAGTACTTC. Protein sequence: CASSDSRTGDETQYF.

The V call is TRBV7-8, the J call TRBJ1-1, with D unresolved. Trimming shortened V by 1 base and J by 1 base, and 7 bases separated the two germline ends. The CDR3 has 14 amino acids. Germline loops: CDR1 SGHVS, CDR2 FQNEAQ. CDR3 in amino acids: CASSLEVKNTEAFF. The CDR3 region has the DNA TGTGCCAGCAGCTTAGAAGTCAAGAACACTGAAGCTTTCTTT.

The J gene is TRBJ1-1, the V gene TRBV27; D gene uncertain. This CDR3 is 15 amino acids long. The germline gives CDR1 MNHEY, CDR2 SMNVEV (reference sequence). Trimming pared 3 bases from V and 0 bases from J, leaving 11 bases between. The CDR3: CASSFNQDLNTEAFF. DNA for the CDR3: TGTGCCAGCAGTTTTAACCAGGACTTGAACACTGAAGCTTTCTTT.

The J gene is TRBJ2-6, the V gene TRBV6-1, with 9 bases identical to TRBD1. The CDR3 is made up of 18 amino acids. V gave up 2 bases and J gave up 2 bases; unmatched junction bases: 7. Germline CDR1 reads MNHNS; CDR2 reads SASEGT. For the CDR3, the DNA is TGTGCCAGCAGTGAATTCGGACAGGGGTGGACTGGGGCCAACGTCCTGACTTTC. Amino acid sequence: CASSEFGQGWTGANVLTF.